The 15 T cell receptor beta chains in this list originate from one sample, sequenced in a study of cytotoxic CD8 clonotypes in ibrutinib-treated CLL (TCRdb year 2021). Library preparation used the immunoSEQ multiplex PCR assay. TCRdb provides this immuneACCESS table in a form limited to in-frame rearrangements. Some clones are lacking; in checked studies, under half of them reflect an unresolved V gene, and why the rest are absent is not known. The sample records around 76,000 clones, roughly 85% of which are singletons. About 38% of the sample rests with the top ten. The sample's time point label is to be understood as: approximately 2 years on ibrutinib. The sequenced sample was PBMCs, obtained after 24 months of ibrutinib treatment. These receptors all come from a human donor with chronic lymphocytic leukemia.

CDR3 coding DNA: TGCGCCAGCAGAGGGGGAAGCTCCTACAATGAGCAGTTCTTC. Its translation is CASRGGSSYNEQFF. The gene calls are TRBV5-1 and TRBJ2-1; tentative D call: TRBD1 (6 bases). Germline CDR1 and CDR2: SGHRS and YFSETQ. Deletions cut 5 bases from V and 0 bases from J, with 9 bases between. The CDR3 is made up of 14 amino acids. Full variable domain (rest looked up from reference TRBV5-1 and TRBJ2-1): KAGVTQTPRYLIKTRGQQVTLSCSPISGHRSVSWYQQTPGQGLQFLFEYFSETQRNKGNFPGRFSGRQFSNSRSEMNVSTLELGDSALYLCASRGGSSYNEQFFGPGTRLTVL.

This chain links TRBV11-3 with TRBJ1-5, with a weak D call TRBD1 (6 bases). CDR3 length equals 15 residues. Trimming left V 2 bases short and J 3 bases short, with 11 bases between. Germline lookup yields CDR1 SGHNT and CDR2 YENEEA. The CDR3 loop is CASSLSRGANQPQHF. The CDR3 region has the DNA TGTGCCAGCAGCTTATCCAGGGGCGCCAATCAGCCCCAGCATTTT.

The gene calls are TRBV6-5 and TRBJ2-3; no firm D call. The germline CDR1 and CDR2 sequences are MNHEY and SVGAGI. The germline V and J ends were trimmed by 5 bases and 2 bases, with 11 bases remaining between them. CDR3 length: 14 amino acids. The CDR3 spells CASSARTTTDTQYF. CDR3 coding DNA: TGTGCCAGCAGTGCCCGGACGACCACAGATACGCAGTATTTT.

The rearrangement uses TRBV7-9 and TRBJ2-4; the D is unclear. The CDR3 is 8 residues long. Trimming took off 5 bases at V and 13 bases at J, with 3 bases between the two ends. Per the germline V gene, CDR1 is SEHNR and CDR2 is FQNEAQ (reference sequence). The CDR3 region has the DNA TGTGCCAGCAGCCCCCAGTACTTC. Translating it yields CASSPQYF.

This chain connects TRBV6-1 to TRBJ2-5; D unresolved. Trimming pared 6 bases from V and 0 bases from J, leaving 8 bases between. The germline V gene has CDR1 MNHNS and CDR2 SASEGT. The CDR3 loop spans 13 amino acids. CDR3 DNA sequence: TGTGCCAGCAGCCAAGGGTACCAAGAGACCCAGTACTTC. Residues: CASSQGYQETQYF.

The chain uses TRBV19 and TRBJ2-6; tentative D call: TRBD2 (5 bases). CDR3 size: 15 residues. Germline V CDR1 and CDR2: LNHDA, SQIVND (reference sequence). With 5 bases removed from V and 2 bases from J, the gap between germline ends came to 10 bases. The CDR3 spells CASSAGNTGANVLTF. Written as DNA, the CDR3 is TGTGCCAGTAGTGCCGGGAACACTGGGGCCAACGTCCTGACTTTC.

The chain uses TRBV15 and TRBJ2-3; 8 nucleotides match TRBD2. J gave up 0 bases and V 0 bases, and 8 bases lay outside the gene matches. There are 18 residues in the CDR3. Germline lookup yields CDR1 LNHNV and CDR2 YYDKDF (reference sequence). CDR3: CATSRDIGAGVSTDTQYF. Here the CDR3 DNA reads TGTGCCACCAGCAGAGATATAGGAGCGGGGGTGAGCACAGATACGCAGTATTTT.

This clone appeared a few times. This chain connects TRBV14 to TRBJ2-5; TRBD2 matches 9 bases. This CDR3 has 15 residues. Unmatched junction bases numbered 7, after V lost 6 bases and J lost 2 bases. The germline V gene encodes CDR1 SGHDN and CDR2 FVKESK. CDR3 DNA: TGTGCCAGCAGTCAAACTAGCGGGCCGCAAGAGACCCAGTACTTC. It encodes CASSQTSGPQETQYF.

This chain links TRBV30 with TRBJ2-7; 10 bases align to TRBD2. Trimming at V came to 1 base and at J to 0 bases, leaving 12 bases not matched to a gene. The CDR3 has 18 residues. The germline CDR1 and CDR2 sequences are GTSNPN and SVGIG (reference sequence). The DNA for the CDR3 is TGTGCCTGGAGTGGCCGTCGGACTAGCGGCCTCAGCTCCTACGAGCAGTACTTC. This encodes CAWSGRRTSGLSSYEQYF.

The chain links TRBV4-3 to TRBJ2-7; D remains ambiguous. Germline V CDR1 and CDR2: LGHNA, YSLEER. V gave up 3 bases and J gave up 6 bases, with 15 bases separating them. CDR3 size: 14 residues. The CDR3: CASSHGSGDLEQYF. CDR3 DNA sequence: TGCGCCAGCAGCCACGGGTCGGGCGACCTCGAGCAGTACTTC.

The table lists this clone with a few counts. The chain recombines TRBV19 with TRBJ1-5; no clear D gene. The CDR3 is 14 residues long. Trimming removed 6 bases at V and 0 bases at J, with 9 bases between. Looked up from germline, CDR1 is LNHDA and CDR2 is SQIVND (reference sequence). The CDR3 DNA reads TGTGCCAGTAGCCTAGTTTATAGCAATCAGCCCCAGCATTTT. Its translation is CASSLVYSNQPQHF.

The chain combines TRBV7-8 with TRBJ2-2, with no clear D. Germline-derived CDR1 and CDR2 are SGHVS and FQNEAQ. CDR3 length: 11 residues. Trimming left V 6 bases short and J 7 bases short, with 6 bases between. CDR3 in amino acids: CASRVSGELFF. The CDR3 DNA sequence: TGTGCCAGCAGAGTAAGCGGGGAGCTGTTTTTT.

This chain connects TRBV4-2 to TRBJ1-1; 9 bases are a match to TRBD1. The junction had 5 bases not matched to a gene; V was cut back by 6 bases and J by 0 bases. CDR3 size: 15 residues. Per germline, CDR1 LGHNA and CDR2 YNFKEQ. The CDR3 DNA follows: TGTGCCAGCAGTCCGGACAGGGGTATGAACACTGAAGCTTTCTTT. Translation: CASSPDRGMNTEAFF.

This clone came up once. This chain joins TRBV19 and TRBJ2-7, with 14 bases matching TRBD2. V dropped 3 bases and J dropped 2; count of bases not matched to a gene: 9. CDR1 and CDR2 (germline): LNHDA, SQIVND (reference sequence). The CDR3 spans 18 residues. DNA for the CDR3: TGTGCCAGTAGTATCGAGACAGCGACTAGCGGGAGGGCCTACGAGCAGTACTTC. Translation: CASSIETATSGRAYEQYF.

The CDR3 DNA is TGCGCCAGCAGCCAAGATAGGACCGGCTTCGATACGCAGTATTTT. It specifies CASSQDRTGFDTQYF. The rearrangement uses TRBV4-3 and TRBJ2-3; no clear D. CDR1 is LGHNA, CDR2 YSLEER, per germline. CDR3 length equals 15 residues. Trimming shortened V by 0 bases and J by 6 bases, and 13 bases separated the two germline ends.